Included here is one T cell receptor beta chain sequence, with context. Antigen: not known. The data were obtained in a study of cytomegalovirus exposure and HLA in healthy donors. Study results and caveats: In a later analysis, HLA-associated TCR beta chains were more clonally expanded than equally common others. Only CMV serostatus was available as immune exposure information. There were around 160 TCR beta chains listed as cytomegalovirus-associated.

Primers for the PCR totalled 60 Vbeta and 13 Jbeta. Assay: immunoSEQ multiplex PCR; the TCRdb copy retains only in-frame clones and omits some. The repertoire holds 150,000 to 250,000 clones, with roughly four fifths as singletons. There are 14 residues in the CDR3. Per germline, CDR1 SEHNR and CDR2 FQNEAQ (reference sequence). V was pared by 5 bases and J by 3 bases, with 3 bases of the junction left unmatched. The sequence derives from a boy between 2 and 10 years old in good health and CMV-seronegative. Sequences were obtained from PBMCs. This sequence joins TRBV7-9 and TRBJ2-3; TRBD2 agrees at 9 bases. CDR3 DNA sequence: TGTGCCAGCAGCCCTGGACTAGCGACAGATACGCAGTATTTT. Its translation: CASSPGLATDTQYF.